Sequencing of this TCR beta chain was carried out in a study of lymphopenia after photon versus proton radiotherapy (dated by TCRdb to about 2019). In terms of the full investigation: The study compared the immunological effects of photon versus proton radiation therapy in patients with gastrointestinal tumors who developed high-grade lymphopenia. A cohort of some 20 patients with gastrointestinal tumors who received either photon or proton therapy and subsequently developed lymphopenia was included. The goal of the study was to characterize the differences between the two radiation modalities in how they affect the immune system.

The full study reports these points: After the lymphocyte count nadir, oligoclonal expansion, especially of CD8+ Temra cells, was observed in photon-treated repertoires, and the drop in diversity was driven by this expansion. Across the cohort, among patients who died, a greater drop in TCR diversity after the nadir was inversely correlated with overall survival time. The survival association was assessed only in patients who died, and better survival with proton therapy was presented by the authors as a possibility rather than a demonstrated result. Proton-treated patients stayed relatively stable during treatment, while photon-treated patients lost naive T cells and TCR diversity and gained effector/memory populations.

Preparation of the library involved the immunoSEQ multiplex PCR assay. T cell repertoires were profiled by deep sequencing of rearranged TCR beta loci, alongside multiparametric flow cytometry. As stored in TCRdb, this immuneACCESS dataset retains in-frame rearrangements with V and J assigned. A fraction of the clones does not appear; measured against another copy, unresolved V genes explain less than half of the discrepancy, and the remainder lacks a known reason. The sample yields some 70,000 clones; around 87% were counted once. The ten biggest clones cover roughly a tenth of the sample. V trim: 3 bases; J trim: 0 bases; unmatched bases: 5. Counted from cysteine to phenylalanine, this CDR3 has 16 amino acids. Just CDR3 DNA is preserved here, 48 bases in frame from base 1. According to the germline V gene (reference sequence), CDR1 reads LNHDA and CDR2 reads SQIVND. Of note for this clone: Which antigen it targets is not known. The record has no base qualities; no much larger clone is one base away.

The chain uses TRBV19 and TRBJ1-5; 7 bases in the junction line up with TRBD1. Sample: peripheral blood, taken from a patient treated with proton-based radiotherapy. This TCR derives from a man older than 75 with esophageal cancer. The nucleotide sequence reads TGTGCCAGTAGTATCGGGACAGTATATAGCAATCAGCCCCAGCATTTT. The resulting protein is CASSIGTVYSNQPQHF.